Given below is one T cell receptor beta chain in context. Original handling: Amplified reference gene primers provided the basis for estimating nucleated cell counts. Only in-frame clones appear in the TCRdb table, and some are missing; sequencing was by immunoSEQ multiplex PCR. Clone size and V and J calls were adopted from that table, with D and trimming inferred from the DNA. The sample carries 130,000 or so clones, 87% recorded once. The sample comes from a study of blood T cell repertoires in COVID-19. On the study more broadly: Samples taken during acute and convalescent COVID-19 were collected in the United States, Italy and Spain. The analysed material was cDNA or gDNA that came from T cells, B-cell-depleted T cells, or PBMCs.

The receptor comes from a man aged 50-59 years with active COVID-19. The specimen was peripheral blood.

The CDR3 region is CASSPGQSFAYEQYF. CDR3 bases: TGCGCCAGCAGCCCAGGACAGAGTTTCGCCTACGAGCAGTACTTC. The chain is built from TRBV5-1 and TRBJ2-7; a weak D match, TRBD1 (6 bases). Germline V gives CDR1 SGHRS, CDR2 YFSETQ. This CDR3 has 15 amino acids. V was clipped by 4 bases and J by 2 bases, with 16 bases between them.